This T cell receptor beta chain was recorded in a study of identical twins. TCRdb called the 5' RACE reads again in MiXCR, with one record for every CDR3 protein. This table holds 650,000 to 800,000 distinct CDR3 sequences, about 9.4% found once. This clonotype was found a few times. Every donor was a healthy Caucasian. The CDR3 has 11 amino acids. The V and J ends lost 4 bases and 13 bases respectively, with 11 bases between them. This sample also appeared in a second study, on yellow fever vaccine responses in identical twins.

Sequencing used PBMCs. This TCR came from a young woman in good health. The chain joins TRBV12-3 or TRBV12-4 to TRBJ2-1; perhaps D is TRBD1 or TRBD2 (5 bases each). The CDR3 bases are TGTGCCAGCAGTTACCGGGACCTTCAGTTCTTC. Its translation: CASSYRDLQFF.